This TCR beta chain was recorded in a study of blood T cells in healthy people across ages. Through a sample-barcoded 5' primer and a J-beta primer mix, a second PCR was run for about 6 to 11 cycles. TCRdb called the 5' RACE reads again in MiXCR, with one record for every CDR3 protein. The sample includes approximately 600,000 distinct CDR3 sequences, under 70% of them seen just once. Germline V gene lookup returns CDR1 SNHLY and CDR2 FYNNEI. The CDR3 runs to 13 residues. Trimming removed 4 bases at V and 10 bases at J, with 17 bases between. The origin of this receptor is a man aged 55 to 70 in good health. This sequence joins TRBV2 and TRBJ2-7; no definite D call. Sequencing used blood. This CDR3 reads CASSVGLKYAQYF. The CDR3 DNA follows: TGTGCCAGCAGTGTTGGGCTTAAGTACGCCCAGTACTTC.